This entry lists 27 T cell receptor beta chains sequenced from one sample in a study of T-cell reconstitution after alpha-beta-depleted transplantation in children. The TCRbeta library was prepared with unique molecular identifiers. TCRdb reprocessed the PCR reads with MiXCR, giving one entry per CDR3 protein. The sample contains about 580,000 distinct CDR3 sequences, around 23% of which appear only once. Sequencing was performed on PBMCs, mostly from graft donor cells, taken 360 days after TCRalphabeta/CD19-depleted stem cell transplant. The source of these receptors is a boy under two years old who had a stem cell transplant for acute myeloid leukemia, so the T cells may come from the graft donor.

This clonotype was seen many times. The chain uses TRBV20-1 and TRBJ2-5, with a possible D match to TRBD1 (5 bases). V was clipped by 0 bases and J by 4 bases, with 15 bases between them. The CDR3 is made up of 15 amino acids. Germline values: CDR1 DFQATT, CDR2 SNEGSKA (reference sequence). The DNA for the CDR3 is TGCAGTGCTAGAGATAGGGCCAGGGCGGCAGAGACCCAGTACTTC. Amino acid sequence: CSARDRARAAETQYF.

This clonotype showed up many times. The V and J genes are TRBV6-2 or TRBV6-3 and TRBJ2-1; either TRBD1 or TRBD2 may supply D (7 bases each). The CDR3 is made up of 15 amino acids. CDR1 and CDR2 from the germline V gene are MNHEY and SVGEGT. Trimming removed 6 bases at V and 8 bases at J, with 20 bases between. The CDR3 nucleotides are TGTGCCAGCAGCCAGCGGGACAGACTTAGGGATGAGCAGTTCTTC. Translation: CASSQRDRLRDEQFF.

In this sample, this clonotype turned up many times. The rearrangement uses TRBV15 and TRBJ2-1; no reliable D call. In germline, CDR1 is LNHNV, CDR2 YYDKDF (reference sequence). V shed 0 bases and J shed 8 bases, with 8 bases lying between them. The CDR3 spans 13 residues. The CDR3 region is CATSRDMGDEQFF. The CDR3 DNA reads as TGTGCCACCAGCAGAGATATGGGCGATGAGCAGTTCTTC.

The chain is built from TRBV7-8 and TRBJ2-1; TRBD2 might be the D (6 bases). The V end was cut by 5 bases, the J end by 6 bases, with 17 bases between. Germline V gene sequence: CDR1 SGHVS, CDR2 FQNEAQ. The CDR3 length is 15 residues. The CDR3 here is CASSPAGPYGNEQFF. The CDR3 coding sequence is TGTGCCAGCAGCCCTGCGGGACCTTACGGCAATGAGCAGTTCTTC.

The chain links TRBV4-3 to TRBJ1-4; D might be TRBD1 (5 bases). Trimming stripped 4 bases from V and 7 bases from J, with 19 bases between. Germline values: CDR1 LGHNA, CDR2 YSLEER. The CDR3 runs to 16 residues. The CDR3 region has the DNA TGCGCCAGCAGCCCACATCAGGTGGGGCATGGTGAAAAACTGTTTTTT. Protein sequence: CASSPHQVGHGEKLFF.

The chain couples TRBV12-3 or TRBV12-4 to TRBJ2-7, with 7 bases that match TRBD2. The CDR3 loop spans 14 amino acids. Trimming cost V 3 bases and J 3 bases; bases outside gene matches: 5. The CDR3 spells CASSLRGNGYEQYV. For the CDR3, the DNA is TGTGCCAGCAGTTTGCGGGGGAACGGCTACGAGCAGTACGTC.

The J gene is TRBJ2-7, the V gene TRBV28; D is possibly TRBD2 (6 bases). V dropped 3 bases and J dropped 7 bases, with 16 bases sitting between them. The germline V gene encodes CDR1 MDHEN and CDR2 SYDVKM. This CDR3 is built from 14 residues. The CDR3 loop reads CASSLGLQQREQYV. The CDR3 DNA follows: TGTGCCAGCAGTTTGGGACTGCAACAACGGGAGCAGTACGTC.

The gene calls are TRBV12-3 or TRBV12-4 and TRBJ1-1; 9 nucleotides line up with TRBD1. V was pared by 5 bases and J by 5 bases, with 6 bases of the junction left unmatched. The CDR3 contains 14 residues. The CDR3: CASSGVQGATEAFF. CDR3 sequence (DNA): TGTGCCAGCAGTGGGGTACAGGGGGCGACTGAAGCTTTCTTT.

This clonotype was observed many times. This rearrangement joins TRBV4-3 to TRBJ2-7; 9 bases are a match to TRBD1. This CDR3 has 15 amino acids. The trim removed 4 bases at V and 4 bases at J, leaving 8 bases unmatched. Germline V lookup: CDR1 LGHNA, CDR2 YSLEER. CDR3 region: CASSRKQGALYEQYF. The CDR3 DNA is TGCGCCAGCAGCCGAAAACAGGGGGCTTTGTACGAGCAGTACTTC.

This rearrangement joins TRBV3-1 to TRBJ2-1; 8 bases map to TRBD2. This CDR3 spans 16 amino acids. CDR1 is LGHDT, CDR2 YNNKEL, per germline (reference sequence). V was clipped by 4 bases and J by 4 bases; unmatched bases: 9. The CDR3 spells CASSPIGGGAYNEQFF. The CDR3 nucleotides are TGTGCCAGCAGCCCCATCGGGGGGGGGGCTTACAATGAGCAGTTCTTC.

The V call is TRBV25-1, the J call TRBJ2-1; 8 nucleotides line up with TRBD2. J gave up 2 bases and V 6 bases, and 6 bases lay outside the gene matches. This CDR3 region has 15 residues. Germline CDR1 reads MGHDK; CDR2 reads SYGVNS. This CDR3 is CASSLAGSTYNEQFF. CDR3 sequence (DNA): TGTGCCAGCAGCTTAGCGGGGAGTACCTACAATGAGCAGTTCTTC. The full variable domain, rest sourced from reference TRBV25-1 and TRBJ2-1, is EADIYQTPRYLVIGTGKKITLECSQTMGHDKMYWYQQDPGMELHLIHYSYGVNSTEKGDLSSESTVSRIRTEHFPLTLESARPSHTSQYLCASSLAGSTYNEQFFGPGTRLTVL.

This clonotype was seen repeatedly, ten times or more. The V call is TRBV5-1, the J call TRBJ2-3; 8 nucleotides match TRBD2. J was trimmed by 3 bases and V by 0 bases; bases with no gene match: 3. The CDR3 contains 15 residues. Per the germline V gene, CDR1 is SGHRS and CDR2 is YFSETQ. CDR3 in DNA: TGCGCCAGCAGCTTGGAGGTAGCGGGGACAGATACGCAGTATTTT. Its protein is CASSLEVAGTDTQYF.

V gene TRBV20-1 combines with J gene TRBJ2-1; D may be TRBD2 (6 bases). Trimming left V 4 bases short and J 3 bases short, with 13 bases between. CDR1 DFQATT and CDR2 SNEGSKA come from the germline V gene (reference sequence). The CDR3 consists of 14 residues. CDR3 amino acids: CSAKSGAGYNEQFF. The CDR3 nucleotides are TGCAGTGCTAAGTCGGGAGCCGGCTACAATGAGCAGTTCTTC.

The CDR3 loop is CSAQGTRSNQPQHF. CDR3 bases: TGCAGTGCTCAGGGGACCCGAAGCAATCAGCCCCAGCATTTT. The gene calls are TRBV20-1 and TRBJ1-5, with D possibly TRBD1 on 6 matching bases. The CDR3 contains 14 residues. V was clipped by 5 bases and J by 1 base, with 12 bases between them. CDR1 DFQATT and CDR2 SNEGSKA come from the germline V gene (reference sequence).

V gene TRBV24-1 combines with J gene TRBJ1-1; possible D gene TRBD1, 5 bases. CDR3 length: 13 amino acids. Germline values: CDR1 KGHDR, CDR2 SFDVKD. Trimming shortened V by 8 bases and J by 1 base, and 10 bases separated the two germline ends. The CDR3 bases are TGTGCCACCAAGAGCAGGGAGAACACTGAAGCTTTCTTT. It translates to CATKSRENTEAFF.

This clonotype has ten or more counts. CDR3 sequence: CASSSRTGINEKLFF. In DNA, the CDR3 is TGTGCCAGCAGTTCCCGGACAGGCATCAATGAAAAACTGTTTTTT. The chain recombines TRBV28 with TRBJ1-4, with TRBD1 matching 7 bases. The V gene's germline CDR1 is MDHEN and CDR2 SYDVKM. The V gene end was trimmed by 4 bases and the J gene end by 5 bases; junction bases not matched to a gene: 7. This CDR3 is 15 amino acids long.

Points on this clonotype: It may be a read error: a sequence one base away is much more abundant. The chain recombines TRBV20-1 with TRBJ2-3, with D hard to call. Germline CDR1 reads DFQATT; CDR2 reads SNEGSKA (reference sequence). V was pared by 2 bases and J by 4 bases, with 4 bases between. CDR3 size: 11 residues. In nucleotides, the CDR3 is TGCAGTGCTAGACGCGCAGATACGCAGTATTTT. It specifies CSARRADTQYF.

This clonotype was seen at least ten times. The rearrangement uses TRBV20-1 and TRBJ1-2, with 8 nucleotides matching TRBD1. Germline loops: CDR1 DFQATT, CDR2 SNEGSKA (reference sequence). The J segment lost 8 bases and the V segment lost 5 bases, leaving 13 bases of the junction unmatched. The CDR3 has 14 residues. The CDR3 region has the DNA TGCAGTGCTCTTCGGACAGGGCTGGTGTGGGGCTACACCTTC. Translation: CSALRTGLVWGYTF.

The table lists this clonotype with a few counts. In DNA, the CDR3 is TGTGCCAGCAGTTACGTTCATTGGGACAGGGGAGGCACAGATACGCAGTATTTT. It codes for CASSYVHWDRGGTDTQYF. This chain joins TRBV6-5 and TRBJ2-3; the match to TRBD1 covers 10 bases. The CDR3 is made up of 18 amino acids. Germline V CDR1 and CDR2: MNHEY, SVGAGI. V shed 2 bases, J shed 1 base, and the junction held 9 bases outside the gene matches.

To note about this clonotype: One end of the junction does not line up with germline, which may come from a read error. For the CDR3, the DNA is TGCTGTGCTAGAGAACCGGGACAGGGGTTTAGAAATGAGCAGTTCTTC. It translates to CCAREPGQGFRNEQFF. The gene calls are TRBV20-1 and TRBJ2-1, with 10 bases aligning to TRBD1. From germline, CDR1 is DFQATT and CDR2 SNEGSKA (reference sequence). This CDR3 comprises 16 residues.

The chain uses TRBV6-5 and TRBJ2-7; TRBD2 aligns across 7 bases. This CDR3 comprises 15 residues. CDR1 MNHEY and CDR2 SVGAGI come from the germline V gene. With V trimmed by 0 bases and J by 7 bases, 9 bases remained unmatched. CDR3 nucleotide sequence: TGTGCCAGCAGTTACTCGACGGGGGGACCTGGGGAGCAGTACTTC. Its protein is CASSYSTGGPGEQYF.

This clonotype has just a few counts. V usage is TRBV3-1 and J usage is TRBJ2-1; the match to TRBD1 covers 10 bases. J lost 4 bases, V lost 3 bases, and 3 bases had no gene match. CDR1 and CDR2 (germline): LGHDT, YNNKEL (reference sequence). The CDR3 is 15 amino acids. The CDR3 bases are TGTGCCAGCAGCCACGCGGGACAGGGGTACAATGAGCAGTTCTTC. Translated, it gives CASSHAGQGYNEQFF.

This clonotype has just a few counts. The DNA for the CDR3 is TGCGCCAGCAGCCAAACGGGGCAATGGGGGGGGGAGCAGTTCTTC. Its translation is CASSQTGQWGGEQFF. J is TRBJ2-1 and V is TRBV4-3; 7 positions agree with TRBD2. The germline V gene encodes CDR1 LGHNA and CDR2 YSLEER. The CDR3 is 15 amino acids. Losses at the gene ends were 2 bases for V and 10 bases for J; bases not matched to a gene: 11.

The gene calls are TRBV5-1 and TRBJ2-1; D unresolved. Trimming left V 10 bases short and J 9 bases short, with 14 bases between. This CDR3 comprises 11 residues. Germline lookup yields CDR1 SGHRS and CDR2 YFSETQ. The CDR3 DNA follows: TGCGCCGCGTCGATAGCCGGTGAGCAGTTCTTC. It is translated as CAASIAGEQFF.

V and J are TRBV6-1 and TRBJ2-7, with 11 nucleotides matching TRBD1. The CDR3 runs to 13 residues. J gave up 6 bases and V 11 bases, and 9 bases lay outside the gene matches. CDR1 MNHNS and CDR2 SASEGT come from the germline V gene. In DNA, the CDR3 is TGTGCCGTTTTCGGACAGGGGGCCTTCGAGCAGTACTTC. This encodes CAVFGQGAFEQYF.

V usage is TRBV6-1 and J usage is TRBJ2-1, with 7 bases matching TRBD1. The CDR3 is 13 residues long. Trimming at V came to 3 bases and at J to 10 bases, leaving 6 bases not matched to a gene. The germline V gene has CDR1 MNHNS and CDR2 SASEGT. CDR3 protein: CASSEGRTGEQFF. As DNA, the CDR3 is TGTGCCAGCAGTGAGGGACGGACAGGAGAGCAGTTCTTC.

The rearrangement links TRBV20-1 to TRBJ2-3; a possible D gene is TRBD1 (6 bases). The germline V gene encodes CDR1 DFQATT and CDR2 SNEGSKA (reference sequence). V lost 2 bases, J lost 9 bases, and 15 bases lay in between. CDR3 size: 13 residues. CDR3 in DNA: TGCAGTGCTAGACAGACAGGCCTGAAGACGCAGTATTTT. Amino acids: CSARQTGLKTQYF.